Reported below is one T cell receptor (beta chain). Trimming left V 6 bases short and J 5 bases short, with 22 bases between. This CDR3 contains 16 residues. The germline V gene encodes CDR1 MNHEY and CDR2 SMNVEV (reference sequence). The data derive from a study of blood T cell repertoires in COVID-19. Overall study context: T cells, B-cell-depleted T cells, or PBMCs supplied cDNA or gDNA.

Original analysis: Reference gene primer amplification gave estimated nucleated cell counts. Repertoires were generated with immunoSEQ multiplex PCR, while TCRdb's copy carries only in-frame clones and drops some. V and J calls and clone size come straight from that table; D and trimming were deduced from the DNA. The profile covers under 65,000 clones, with 75% to 90% appearing a single time and 1.4% taken by the ten largest. The TCR originated in a man aged 60 to 75 with acute or convalescent COVID-19. The genes are TRBV27 and TRBJ1-1; D perhaps matches TRBD1 (6 bases). Material for sequencing was peripheral blood. CDR3 bases: TGTGCCAGCAGCTCTTCATCCAGGGGTGTTCGAACTGAAGCTTTCTTT. Translating it yields CASSSSSRGVRTEAFF.